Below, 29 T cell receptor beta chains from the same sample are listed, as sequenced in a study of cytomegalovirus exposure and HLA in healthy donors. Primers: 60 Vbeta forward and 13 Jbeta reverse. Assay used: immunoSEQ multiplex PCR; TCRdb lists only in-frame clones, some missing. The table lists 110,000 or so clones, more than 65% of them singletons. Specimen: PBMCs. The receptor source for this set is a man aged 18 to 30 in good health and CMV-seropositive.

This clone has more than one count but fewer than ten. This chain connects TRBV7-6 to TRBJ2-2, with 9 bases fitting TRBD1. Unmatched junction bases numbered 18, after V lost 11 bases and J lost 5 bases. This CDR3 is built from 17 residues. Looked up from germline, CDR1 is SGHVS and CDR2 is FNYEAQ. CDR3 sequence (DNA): TGTGCCTTACCCATAACGCCGGGACAGGGTTCGACCGGGGAGCTGTTTTTT. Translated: CALPITPGQGSTGELFF.

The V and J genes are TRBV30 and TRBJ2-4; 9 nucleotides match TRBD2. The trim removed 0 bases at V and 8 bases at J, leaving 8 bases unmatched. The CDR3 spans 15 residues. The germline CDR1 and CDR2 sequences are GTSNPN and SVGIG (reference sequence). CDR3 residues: CAWSVWRGGRDIQYF. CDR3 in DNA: TGTGCCTGGAGTGTATGGCGGGGGGGCCGGGACATTCAGTACTTC. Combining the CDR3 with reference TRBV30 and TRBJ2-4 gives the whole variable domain SQTIHQWPATLVQPVGSPLSLECTVEGTSNPNLYWYRQAAGRGLQLLFYSVGIGQISSEVPQNLSASRPQDRQFILSSKKLLLSDSGFYLCAWSVWRGGRDIQYFGAGTRLSVL.

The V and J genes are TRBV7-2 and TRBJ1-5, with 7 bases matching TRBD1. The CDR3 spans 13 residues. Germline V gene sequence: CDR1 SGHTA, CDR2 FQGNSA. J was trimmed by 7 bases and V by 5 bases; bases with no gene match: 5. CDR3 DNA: TGTGCCAGCAGCATCAGGGGACAGCAGCCCCAGCATTTT. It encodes CASSIRGQQPQHF.

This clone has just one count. CDR3 in DNA: TGTGCCAGCAGTCATACCAGGGATCTGAACACTGAAGCTTTCTTT. As protein: CASSHTRDLNTEAFF. The V and J genes are TRBV7-9 and TRBJ1-1, with D perhaps TRBD1 (5 bases). The length of the CDR3 is 15 residues. Germline CDR1 reads SEHNR; CDR2 reads FQNEAQ (reference sequence). Trimming shortened V by 6 bases and J by 0 bases, and 14 bases separated the two germline ends.

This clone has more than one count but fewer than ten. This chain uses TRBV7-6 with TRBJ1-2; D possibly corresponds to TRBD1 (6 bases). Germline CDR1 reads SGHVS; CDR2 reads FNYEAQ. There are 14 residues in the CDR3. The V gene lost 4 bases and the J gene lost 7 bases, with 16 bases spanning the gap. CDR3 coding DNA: TGTGCCAGCAGCTCACACCTACAGGGTGGTGGCTACACCTTC. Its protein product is CASSSHLQGGGYTF.

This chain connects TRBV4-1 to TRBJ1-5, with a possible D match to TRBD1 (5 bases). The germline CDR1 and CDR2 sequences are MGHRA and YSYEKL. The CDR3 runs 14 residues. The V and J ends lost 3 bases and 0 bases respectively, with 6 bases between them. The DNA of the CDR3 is TGCGCCAGCAGCCACAGGGATAGCAATCAGCCCCAGCATTTT. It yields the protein CASSHRDSNQPQHF.

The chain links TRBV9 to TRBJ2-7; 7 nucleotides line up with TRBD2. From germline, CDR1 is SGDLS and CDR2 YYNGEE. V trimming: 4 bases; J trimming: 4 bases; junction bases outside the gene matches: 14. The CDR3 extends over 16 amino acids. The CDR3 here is CASSPTPPGTNYEQYF. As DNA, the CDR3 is TGTGCCAGCAGCCCAACCCCCCCGGGGACTAATTACGAGCAGTACTTC.

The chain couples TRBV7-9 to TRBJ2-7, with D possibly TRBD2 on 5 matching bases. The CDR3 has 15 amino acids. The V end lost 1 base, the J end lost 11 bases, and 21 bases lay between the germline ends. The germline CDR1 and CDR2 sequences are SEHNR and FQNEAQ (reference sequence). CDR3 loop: CASSLVVESGWEKYF. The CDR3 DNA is TGTGCCAGCAGCTTAGTAGTGGAGTCAGGATGGGAGAAGTACTTC.

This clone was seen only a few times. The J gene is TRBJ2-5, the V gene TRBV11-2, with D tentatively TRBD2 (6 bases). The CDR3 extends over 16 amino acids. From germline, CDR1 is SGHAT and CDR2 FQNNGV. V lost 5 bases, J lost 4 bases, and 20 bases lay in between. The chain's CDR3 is CASSRAAGYKGETQYF. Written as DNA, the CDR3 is TGTGCCAGCAGCCGGGCGGCGGGGTACAAGGGAGAGACCCAGTACTTC.

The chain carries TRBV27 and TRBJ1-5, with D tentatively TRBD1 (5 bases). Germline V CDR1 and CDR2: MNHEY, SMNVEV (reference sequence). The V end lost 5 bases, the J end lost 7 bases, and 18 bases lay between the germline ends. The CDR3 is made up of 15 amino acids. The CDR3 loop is CASSPLPGVGQPQHF. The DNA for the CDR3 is TGTGCCAGCAGTCCCCTTCCGGGGGTAGGGCAGCCCCAGCATTTT.

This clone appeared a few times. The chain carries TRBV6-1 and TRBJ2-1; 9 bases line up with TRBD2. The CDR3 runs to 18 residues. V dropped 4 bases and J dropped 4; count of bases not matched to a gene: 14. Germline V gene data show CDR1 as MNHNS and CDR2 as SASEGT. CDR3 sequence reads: CASSGSGAGGPQYNEQFF. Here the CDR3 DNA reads TGTGCCAGCAGTGGATCAGGTGCGGGAGGGCCTCAATACAATGAGCAGTTCTTC.

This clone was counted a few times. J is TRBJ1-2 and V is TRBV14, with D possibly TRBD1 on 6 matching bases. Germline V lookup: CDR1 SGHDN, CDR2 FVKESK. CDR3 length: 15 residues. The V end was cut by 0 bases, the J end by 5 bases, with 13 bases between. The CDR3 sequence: CASSQDSGTSYGYTF. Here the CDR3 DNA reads TGTGCCAGCAGCCAAGATTCCGGGACATCTTATGGCTACACCTTC. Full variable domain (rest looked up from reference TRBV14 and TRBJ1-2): EAGVTQFPSHSVIEKGQTVTLRCDPISGHDNLYWYRRVMGKEIKFLLHFVKESKQDESGMPNNRFLAERTGGTYSTLKVQPAELEDSGVYFCASSQDSGTSYGYTFGSGTRLTVV.

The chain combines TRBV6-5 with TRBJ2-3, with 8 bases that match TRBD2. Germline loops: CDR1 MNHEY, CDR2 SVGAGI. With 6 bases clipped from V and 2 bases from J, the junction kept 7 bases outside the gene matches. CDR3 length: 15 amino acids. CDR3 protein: CASSLLADNTDTQYF. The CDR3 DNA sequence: TGTGCCAGCAGCCTACTAGCGGATAACACAGATACGCAGTATTTT.

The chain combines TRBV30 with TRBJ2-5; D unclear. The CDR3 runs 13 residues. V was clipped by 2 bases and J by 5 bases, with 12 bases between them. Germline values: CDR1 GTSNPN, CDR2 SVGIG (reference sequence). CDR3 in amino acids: CAWSYGDWETQYF. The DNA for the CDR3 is TGTGCCTGGAGTTACGGAGATTGGGAGACCCAGTACTTC.

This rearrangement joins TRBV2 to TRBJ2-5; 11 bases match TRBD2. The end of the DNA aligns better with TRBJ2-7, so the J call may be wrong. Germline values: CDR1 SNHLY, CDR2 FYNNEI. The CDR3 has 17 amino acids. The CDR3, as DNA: TGTGCCACCTCGTCGACTAGCGGGGCCAGAGGGTGGCACGAGCAGTACTTC. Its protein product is CATSSTSGARGWHEQYF.

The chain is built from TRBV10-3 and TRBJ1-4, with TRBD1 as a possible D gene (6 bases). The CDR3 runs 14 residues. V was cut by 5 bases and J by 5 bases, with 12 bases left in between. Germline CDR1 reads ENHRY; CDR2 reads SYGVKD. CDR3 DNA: TGTGCCATCAGTTCAGGGGTAGAAAATGAAAAACTGTTTTTT. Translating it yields CAISSGVENEKLFF.

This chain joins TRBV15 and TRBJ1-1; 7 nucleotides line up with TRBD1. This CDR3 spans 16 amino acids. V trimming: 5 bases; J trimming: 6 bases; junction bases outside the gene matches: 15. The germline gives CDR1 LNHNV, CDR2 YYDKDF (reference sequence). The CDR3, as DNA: TGTGCCACCAGCCTCCGGACAGGCTGGGTTGACGCTGAAGCTTTCTTT. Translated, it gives CATSLRTGWVDAEAFF.

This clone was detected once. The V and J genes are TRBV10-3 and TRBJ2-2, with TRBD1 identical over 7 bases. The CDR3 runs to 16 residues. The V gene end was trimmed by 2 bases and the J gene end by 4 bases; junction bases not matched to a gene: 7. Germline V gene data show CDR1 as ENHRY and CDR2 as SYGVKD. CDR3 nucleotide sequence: TGTGCCATCAGTGAGATGACAGGGATAGCCACCGGGGAGCTGTTTTTT. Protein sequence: CAISEMTGIATGELFF.

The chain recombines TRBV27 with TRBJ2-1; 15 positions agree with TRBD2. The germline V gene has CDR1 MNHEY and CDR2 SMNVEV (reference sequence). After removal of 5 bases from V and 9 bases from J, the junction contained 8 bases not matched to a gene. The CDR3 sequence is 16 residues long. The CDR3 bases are TGTGCCAGCAGTCGCGGGACTAGCGGGAGGTGGGCTGAGCAGTTCTTC. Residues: CASSRGTSGRWAEQFF.

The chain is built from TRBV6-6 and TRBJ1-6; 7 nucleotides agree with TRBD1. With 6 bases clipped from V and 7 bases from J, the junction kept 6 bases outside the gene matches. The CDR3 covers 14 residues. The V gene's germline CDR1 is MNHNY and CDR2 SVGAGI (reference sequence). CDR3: CASRPGTVNSPLHF. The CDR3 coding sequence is TGTGCCAGCAGGCCCGGGACAGTGAATTCACCCCTCCACTTT.

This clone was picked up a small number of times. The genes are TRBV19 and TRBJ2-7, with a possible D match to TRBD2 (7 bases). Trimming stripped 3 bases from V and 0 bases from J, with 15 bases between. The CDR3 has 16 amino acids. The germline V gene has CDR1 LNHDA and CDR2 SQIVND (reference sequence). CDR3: CASSIGGGSVSYEQYF. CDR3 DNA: TGTGCCAGTAGTATTGGGGGCGGGAGTGTCTCCTACGAGCAGTACTTC.

DNA of the CDR3: TGTGCCACCAGGGTTCTCGAGGCAGGGGAGAACACTGAAGCTTTCTTT. Translated, it gives CATRVLEAGENTEAFF. The rearrangement joins TRBV28 to TRBJ1-1, with a tentative D call TRBD1 (6 bases). The V end lost 10 bases, the J end lost 1 base, and 22 bases lay between the germline ends. Germline V gene lookup returns CDR1 MDHEN and CDR2 SYDVKM. CDR3 length: 16 residues.

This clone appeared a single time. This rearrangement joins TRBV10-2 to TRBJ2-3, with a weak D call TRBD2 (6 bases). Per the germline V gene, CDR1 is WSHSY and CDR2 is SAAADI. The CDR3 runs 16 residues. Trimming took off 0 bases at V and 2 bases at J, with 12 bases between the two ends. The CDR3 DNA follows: TGCGCCAGCAGTGAGTCCTTGGGGGGTGTCACAGATACGCAGTATTTT. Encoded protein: CASSESLGGVTDTQYF.

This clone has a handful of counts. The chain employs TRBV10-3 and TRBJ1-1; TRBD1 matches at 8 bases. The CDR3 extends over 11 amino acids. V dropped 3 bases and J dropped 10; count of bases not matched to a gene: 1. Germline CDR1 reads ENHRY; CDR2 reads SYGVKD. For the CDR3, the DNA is TGTGCCATCAGTGAACAGGGGGTAGCTTTCTTT. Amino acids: CAISEQGVAFF.

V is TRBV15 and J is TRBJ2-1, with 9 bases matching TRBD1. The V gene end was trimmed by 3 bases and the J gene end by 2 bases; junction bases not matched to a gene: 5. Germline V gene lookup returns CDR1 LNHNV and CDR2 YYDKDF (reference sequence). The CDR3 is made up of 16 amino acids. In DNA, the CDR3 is TGTGCCACCAGCAGGGTCGGGACAGGGCCCTACAATGAGCAGTTCTTC. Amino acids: CATSRVGTGPYNEQFF.

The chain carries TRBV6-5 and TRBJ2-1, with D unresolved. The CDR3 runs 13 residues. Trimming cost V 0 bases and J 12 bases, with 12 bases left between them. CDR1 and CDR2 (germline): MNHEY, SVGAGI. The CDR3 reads CASSYSTRVAQFF. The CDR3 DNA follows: TGTGCCAGCAGTTACTCGACCCGGGTAGCGCAGTTCTTC.

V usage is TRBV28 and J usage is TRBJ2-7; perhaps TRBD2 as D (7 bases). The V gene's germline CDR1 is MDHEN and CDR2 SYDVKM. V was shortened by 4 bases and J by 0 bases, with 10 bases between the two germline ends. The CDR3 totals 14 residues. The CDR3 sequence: CASSSGGPSYEQYF. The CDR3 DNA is TGTGCCAGCAGTTCCGGGGGGCCCTCCTACGAGCAGTACTTC. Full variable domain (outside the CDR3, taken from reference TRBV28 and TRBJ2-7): DVKVTQSSRYLVKRTGEKVFLECVQDMDHENMFWYRQDPGLGLRLIYFSYDVKMKEKGDIPEGYSVSREKKERFSLILESASTNQTSMYLCASSSGGPSYEQYFGPGTRLTVT.

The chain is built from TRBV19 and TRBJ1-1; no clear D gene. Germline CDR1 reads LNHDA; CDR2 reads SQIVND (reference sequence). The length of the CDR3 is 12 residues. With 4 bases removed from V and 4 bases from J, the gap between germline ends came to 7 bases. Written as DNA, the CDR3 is TGTGCCAGTAGTACCATAGTCACTGAAGCTTTCTTT. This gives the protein CASSTIVTEAFF.

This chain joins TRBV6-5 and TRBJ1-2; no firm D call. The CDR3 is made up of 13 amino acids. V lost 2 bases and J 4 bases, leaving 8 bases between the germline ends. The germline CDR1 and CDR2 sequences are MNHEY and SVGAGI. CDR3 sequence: CASSYRRGYGYTF. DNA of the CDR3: TGTGCCAGCAGTTACCGCAGAGGCTATGGCTACACCTTC.